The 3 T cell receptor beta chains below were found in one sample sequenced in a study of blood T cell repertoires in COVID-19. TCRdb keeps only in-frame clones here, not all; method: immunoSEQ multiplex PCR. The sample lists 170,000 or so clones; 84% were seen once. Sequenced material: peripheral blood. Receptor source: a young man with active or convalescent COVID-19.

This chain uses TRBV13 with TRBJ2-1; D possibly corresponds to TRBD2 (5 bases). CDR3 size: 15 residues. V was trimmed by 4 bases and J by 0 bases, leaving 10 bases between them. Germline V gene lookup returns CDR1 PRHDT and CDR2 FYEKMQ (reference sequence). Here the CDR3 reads CASSSRGGSYNEQFF. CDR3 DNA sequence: TGTGCCAGCAGCTCCCGGGGTGGCTCCTACAATGAGCAGTTCTTC.

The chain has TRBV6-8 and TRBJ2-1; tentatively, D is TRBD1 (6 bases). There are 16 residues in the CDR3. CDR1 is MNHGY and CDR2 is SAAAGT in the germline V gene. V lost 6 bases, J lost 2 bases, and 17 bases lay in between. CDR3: CASRPNREWAYNEQFF. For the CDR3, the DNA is TGTGCCAGCAGACCCAACAGGGAATGGGCCTACAATGAGCAGTTCTTC.

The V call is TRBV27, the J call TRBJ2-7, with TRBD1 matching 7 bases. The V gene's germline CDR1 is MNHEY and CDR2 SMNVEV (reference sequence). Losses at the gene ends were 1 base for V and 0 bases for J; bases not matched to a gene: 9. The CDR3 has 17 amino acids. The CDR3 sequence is CASSLFDRDLGSYEQYF. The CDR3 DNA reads TGTGCCAGCAGTTTATTTGACAGGGATTTAGGCTCCTACGAGCAGTACTTC.